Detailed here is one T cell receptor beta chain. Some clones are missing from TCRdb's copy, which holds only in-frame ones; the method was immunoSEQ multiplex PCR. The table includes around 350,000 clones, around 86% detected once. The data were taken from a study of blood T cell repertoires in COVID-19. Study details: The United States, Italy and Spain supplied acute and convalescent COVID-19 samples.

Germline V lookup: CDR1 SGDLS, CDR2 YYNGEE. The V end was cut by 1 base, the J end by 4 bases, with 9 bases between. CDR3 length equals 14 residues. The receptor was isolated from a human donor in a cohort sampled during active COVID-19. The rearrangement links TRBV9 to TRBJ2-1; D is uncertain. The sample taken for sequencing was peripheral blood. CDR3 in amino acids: CASSVQDGYNEQFF. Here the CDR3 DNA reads TGTGCCAGCAGCGTACAAGACGGGTACAATGAGCAGTTCTTC.